The rows below give T cell receptor beta chains drawn from one sample of a study of human T cells and chemical hapten exposure. TCRdb processed the RACE reads anew with MiXCR; each CDR3 protein has one entry. The sample has 100,000 to 150,000 distinct CDR3 sequences, about 11% seen once; the top ten hold approximately 2.5%. The material sequenced was whole blood, taken in connection with sensitization to the hapten diphenylcyclopropenone (DPC). The receptors derive from a woman in her 50s with alopecia areata. Some clones in this sample may be carry-over from other donors' samples. Both conserved end residues are part of each CDR3. The order of the fields is CDR3 DNA, CDR3 protein, D gene, V gene, J gene, clone size. The D gene is left open where the match is weak. The size of a clone is reported for some rows only, either as once, few or many, or as a class for expanded clones.

TGTGCCAGCAGTTTTAACAGGGCTAATCAGCCCCAGCATTTT	CASSFNRANQPQHF	NA	TRBV27	TRBJ1-5	many
TGTGCCAGCAGTGAGATCGATAACACCGGGGAGCTGTTTTTT	CASSEIDNTGELFF	NA	TRBV2	TRBJ2-2	few
TGCAGCGCCTATCATACAGGGATCGATGGCTACACCTTC	CSAYHTGIDGYTF	NA	TRBV29-1	TRBJ1-2	NA
TGCGCCAGCAGTGAACCGGGATTTAATTCACCCCTCCACTTT	CASSEPGFNSPLHF	NA	TRBV10-2	TRBJ1-6	NA
TGTGCCAGCACTGGACCGGTGAACACTGAAGCTTTCTTT	CASTGPVNTEAFF	NA	TRBV6-5	TRBJ1-1	few
TGTGCCAGCAGCTTAGCCGGACAGGTCAGTCAGCCCCAGCATTTT	CASSLAGQVSQPQHF	TRBD1	TRBV5-5	TRBJ1-5	few
TGTGCCAGCACCCCAGGGTTTTCAGCAGAAGCTTTCTTT	CASTPGFSAEAFF	NA	TRBV12-3/TRBV12-4	TRBJ1-1	NA
TGTGCCAGCACCGAAGGAGGGACTGAAGCTTTCTTT	CASTEGGTEAFF	NA	TRBV12-3/TRBV12-4	TRBJ1-1	few
TGTGCCAGCAGTTACTCGGGACAGGGCACCTACGAGCAGTACTTC	CASSYSGQGTYEQYF	TRBD1	TRBV6-5	TRBJ2-7	many
TGTGCCAGCAGGGGGACAGGGGGCGAGAATGAGCAGTTCTTC	CASRGTGGENEQFF	TRBD1	TRBV28	TRBJ2-1	many
TGCAGTGCTCCCCCCCGAGCGGGGGGCCTAGATACGCAGTATTTT	CSAPPRAGGLDTQYF	TRBD2	TRBV20-1	TRBJ2-3	NA
TGCAGCGTTGAAGGGGAGGGAGGCCGGGGTCACGAGCAGTACTTC	CSVEGEGGRGHEQYF	TRBD2	TRBV29-1	TRBJ2-7	NA
TGCAGCGTTGACCTGCGAAGCTCCTACAATGAGCAGTTCTTC	CSVDLRSSYNEQFF	NA	TRBV29-1	TRBJ2-1	NA
TGCGCCAGCAGCTTGGTACAGGGGGCCTCCGAGCAGTACTTC	CASSLVQGASEQYF	TRBD1	TRBV5-1	TRBJ2-7	NA
TGCAGTGCTACGATGGGACAGCGGGAAGCTTTCTTT	CSATMGQREAFF	TRBD1	TRBV20-1	TRBJ1-1	many
TGCGCCAGCAGTGAGGGGGGGAACTATGGCTACACCTTC	CASSEGGNYGYTF	NA	TRBV10-2	TRBJ1-2	NA
TGCAGTGCCCCCCGATATGCAGCAGGGTACGAGCAGTACTTC	CSAPRYAAGYEQYF	NA	TRBV20-1	TRBJ2-7	many
TGTGCCAGCAGCTCCGGACATGATGAAAAACTGTTTTTT	CASSSGHDEKLFF	NA	TRBV11-2	TRBJ1-4	few
TGCAGCGTTGACAGGGGTAGCACTGAAGCTTTCTTT	CSVDRGSTEAFF	NA	TRBV29-1	TRBJ1-1	few
TGTGCCAGCAGCCAAGCGATGAACAGGGCCTGGGCCCAGTACTTC	CASSQAMNRAWAQYF	NA	TRBV3-1	TRBJ2-5	NA
TGTGCCAGCAGTTACCAGGAGGGCAATCAGCCCCAGCATTTT	CASSYQEGNQPQHF	NA	TRBV6-6	TRBJ1-5	NA
TGTGCCAGCAGCCAAGATGGGGCAGTTAGCAATCAGCCCCAGCATTTT	CASSQDGAVSNQPQHF	NA	TRBV4-2	TRBJ1-5	few
TGCAGCGTTGTAGTGCAGAACACTGAAGCTTTCTTT	CSVVVQNTEAFF	NA	TRBV29-1	TRBJ1-1	few
TGCGCCAGCAGCCAAGAGGGACTAGCGGGTGATGAGGAGTTCTTC	CASSQEGLAGDEEFF	TRBD2	TRBV4-3	TRBJ2-1	NA
TGTGCCAGCAGCTCAAGCTGGGTCGTTCTTAGCGGGCGAGAGACCCAGTACTTC	CASSSSWVVLSGRETQYF	TRBD2	TRBV11-2	TRBJ2-5	many
TGTGCCAGCAGTCAACAGGGGAACACTGAAGCTTTCTTT	CASSQQGNTEAFF	NA	TRBV6-5	TRBJ1-1	NA
TGCAGCGTCGACAGGGTAGGAGATACGCAGTATTTT	CSVDRVGDTQYF	TRBD1	TRBV29-1	TRBJ2-3	few
TGTGCCAGCAGCCAAGATCTGTCAACTGGTCAGCCCCAGCATTTT	CASSQDLSTGQPQHF	NA	TRBV3-1	TRBJ1-5	NA
TGTGCCAGCAGCTCCGGGGTACTGGTGTCTGGGGAGACCCAGTACTTC	CASSSGVLVSGETQYF	NA	TRBV7-2	TRBJ2-5	many
TGCAGTGCTAGTCCGGGACAGATCAATCAGCCCCAGCATTTT	CSASPGQINQPQHF	TRBD1	TRBV20-1	TRBJ1-5	many
TGCAGCGTTGAAGAGGGGACAGGGGTCGCCTACGAGCAGTACTTC	CSVEEGTGVAYEQYF	TRBD1	TRBV29-1	TRBJ2-7	many
TGCAGTGCTAGGGGACTAGCGGTCCCAAATGAGCAGTTCTTC	CSARGLAVPNEQFF	TRBD2	TRBV20-1	TRBJ2-1	many
TGCAGTGCTAGGTATAGCAATCAGCCCCAGCATTTT	CSARYSNQPQHF	NA	TRBV20-1	TRBJ1-5	few
TGTGCCAGCAGCCTACTAGCGGGGGTGAATGAGCAGTTCTTC	CASSLLAGVNEQFF	NA	TRBV21-1	TRBJ2-1	many
TGTGCCAGCAGCTTAGGAGTCGGGGGCACTGAAGCTTTCTTT	CASSLGVGGTEAFF	NA	TRBV7-6	TRBJ1-1	few
TGTGCCAGCAGTTTTCAGGGGGCGGGCTACAATGAGCAGTTCTTC	CASSFQGAGYNEQFF	TRBD1	TRBV28	TRBJ2-1	NA
TGTGCCAGCAGTTTGGAGTCTAGCGGGAGCTCCTACAATGAGCAGTTCTTC	CASSLESSGSSYNEQFF	TRBD2	TRBV27	TRBJ2-1	many
TGTGCCAGCACCCTGGAGTCCAGCGGGTATTACAATGAGCAGTTCTTC	CASTLESSGYYNEQFF	NA	TRBV5-5	TRBJ2-1	few
TGTGCCAGCAGCGAAGGACAGGATACGCAGTATTTT	CASSEGQDTQYF	NA	TRBV7-2	TRBJ2-3	many
TGTGCCACCAGCAGAGGGGCCGCCAGGCCTGGGGCCAACGTCCTGACTTTC	CATSRGAARPGANVLTF	NA	TRBV15	TRBJ2-6	NA
TGTGCCACCGGCTACAGGGCTCCCGAAAAACTGTTTTTT	CATGYRAPEKLFF	NA	TRBV28	TRBJ1-4	NA
TGTGCCTGGAGTGCAGTCCAAGAGACCCAGTACTTC	CAWSAVQETQYF	NA	TRBV30	TRBJ2-5	NA
TGTGCCAGCAGCGTAGGCGGCAGCAACACCGGGGAGCTGTTTTTT	CASSVGGSNTGELFF	NA	TRBV9	TRBJ2-2	many
TGTGCCAGCAGCGTCGAGGGATACACAGATACGCAGTATTTT	CASSVEGYTDTQYF	NA	TRBV9	TRBJ2-3	many
TGCAGTGCTAGTGCCCAGGGGGCCCCAGATACGCAGTATTTT	CSASAQGAPDTQYF	TRBD1	TRBV20-1	TRBJ2-3	few
TGCAGTGCTAGAGTGGGGGACCCCCGTTCACCCCTCCACTTT	CSARVGDPRSPLHF	NA	TRBV20-1	TRBJ1-6	NA
TGTGCCAGCAGCCCACAGGGGTGGGGGAACCAAGAGACCCAGTACTTC	CASSPQGWGNQETQYF	TRBD1	TRBV3-1	TRBJ2-5	few
TGCAGTGCTAGATCGCCAGGGGACACTGAAGCTTTCTTT	CSARSPGDTEAFF	NA	TRBV20-1	TRBJ1-1	few
TGTGCCAGCAGCAAAGAAGACCGGACCCCATCCCACGAGCAGTACTTC	CASSKEDRTPSHEQYF	NA	TRBV21-1	TRBJ2-7	NA
TGTGCCAGCAGCCAAGACCGATCCCTGGAAGAGACCCAGTACTTC	CASSQDRSLEETQYF	NA	TRBV14	TRBJ2-5	NA
TGTGCCAGCAGCCAAGAGGGCGGGACCGACACTGAAGCTTTCTTT	CASSQEGGTDTEAFF	NA	TRBV4-2	TRBJ1-1	NA
TGTGCCAGCAGCCCTCCCGTAGGAGGGCCGACGCAGTATTTT	CASSPPVGGPTQYF	NA	TRBV9	TRBJ2-3	few
TGTGCCAGCAGCCCCTCGCTCGCCCGCGACAGGGTGACCACTGAAGCTTTCTTT	CASSPSLARDRVTTEAFF	TRBD1	TRBV6-6	TRBJ1-1	NA
TGCGCCAGCAGCCAAGGCAGAATAATCGAGGGCTACACCTTC	CASSQGRIIEGYTF	NA	TRBV4-1	TRBJ1-2	NA
TGTGCCATCAGTGACAGCCAGCCGGGGGCTTTCTTT	CAISDSQPGAFF	NA	TRBV10-3	TRBJ1-1	few